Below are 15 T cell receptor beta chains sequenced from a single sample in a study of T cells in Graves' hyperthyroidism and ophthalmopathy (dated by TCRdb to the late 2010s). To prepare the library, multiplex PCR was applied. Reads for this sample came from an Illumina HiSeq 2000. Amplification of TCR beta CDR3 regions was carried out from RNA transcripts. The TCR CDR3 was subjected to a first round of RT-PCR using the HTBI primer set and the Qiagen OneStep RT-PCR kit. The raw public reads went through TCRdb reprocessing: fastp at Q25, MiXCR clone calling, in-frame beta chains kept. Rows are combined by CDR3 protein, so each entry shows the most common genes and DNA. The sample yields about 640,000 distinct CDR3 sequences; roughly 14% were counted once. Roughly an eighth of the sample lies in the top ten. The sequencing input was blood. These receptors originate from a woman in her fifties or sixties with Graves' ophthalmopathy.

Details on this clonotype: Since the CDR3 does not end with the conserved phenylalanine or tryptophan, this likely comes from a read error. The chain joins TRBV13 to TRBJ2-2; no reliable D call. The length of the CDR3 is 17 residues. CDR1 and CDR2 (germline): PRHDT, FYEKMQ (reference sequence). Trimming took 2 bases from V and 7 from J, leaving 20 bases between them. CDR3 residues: CASSLSPSVGARGELFL. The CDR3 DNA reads TGTGCCAGCAGCTTATCTCCCTCCGTCGGTGCCCGCGGGGAGCTGTTTCTT.

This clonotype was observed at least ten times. CDR3 DNA: TGCAGTGCCCCGAGCCCGGACAGGGTCTCCTACGAGCAGTACTTC. It yields the protein CSAPSPDRVSYEQYF. V usage is TRBV20-1 and J usage is TRBJ2-7, with 8 bases that match TRBD1. Germline CDR1 and CDR2: DFQATT and SNEGSKA (reference sequence). V lost 6 bases and J lost 0; bases outside the gene matches: 10. The CDR3 runs 15 residues.

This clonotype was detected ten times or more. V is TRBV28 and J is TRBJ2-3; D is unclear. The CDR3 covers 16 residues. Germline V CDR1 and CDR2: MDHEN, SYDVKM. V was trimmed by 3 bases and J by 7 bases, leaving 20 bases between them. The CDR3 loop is CASSFRATSHTYTQYF. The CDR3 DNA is TGTGCCAGCAGTTTTAGGGCCACTTCCCACACGTATACGCAGTATTTT.

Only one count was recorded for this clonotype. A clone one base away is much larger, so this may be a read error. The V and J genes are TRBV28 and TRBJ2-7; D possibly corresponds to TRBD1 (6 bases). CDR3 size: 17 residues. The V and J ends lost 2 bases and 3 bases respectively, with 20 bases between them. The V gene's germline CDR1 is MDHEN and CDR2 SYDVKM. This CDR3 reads CASSLIQNREIRYEQYF. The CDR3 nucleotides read TGTGCCAGCAGTTTAATACAGAACAGGGAAATACGCTACGAGCAGTACTTC.

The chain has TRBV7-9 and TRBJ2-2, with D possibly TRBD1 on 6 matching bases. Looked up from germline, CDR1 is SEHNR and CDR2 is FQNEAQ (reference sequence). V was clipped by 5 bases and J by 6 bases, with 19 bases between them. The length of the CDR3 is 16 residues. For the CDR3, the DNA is TGTGCCAGCAGCCCGACGGGGACAAGGGTGGCCGGGGAGCTGTTTTTT. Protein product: CASSPTGTRVAGELFF.

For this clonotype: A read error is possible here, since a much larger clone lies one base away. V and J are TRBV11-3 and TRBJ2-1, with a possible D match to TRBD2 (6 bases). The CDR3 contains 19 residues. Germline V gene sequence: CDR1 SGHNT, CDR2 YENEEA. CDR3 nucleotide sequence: TGTGCCAGCAGCTTAGATCGACTACGAAGCGGGCCCTCCCACAATGAGCAGTTCTTC. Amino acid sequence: CASSLDRLRSGPSHNEQFF.

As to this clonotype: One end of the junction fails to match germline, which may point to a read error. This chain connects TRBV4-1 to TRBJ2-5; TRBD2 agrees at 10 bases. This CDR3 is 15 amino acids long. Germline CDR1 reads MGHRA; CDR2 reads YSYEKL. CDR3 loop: CASSQVEAGGETQHF. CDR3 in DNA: TGCGCCAGCAGCCAAGTCGAAGCGGGAGGGGAGACCCAGCACTTC.

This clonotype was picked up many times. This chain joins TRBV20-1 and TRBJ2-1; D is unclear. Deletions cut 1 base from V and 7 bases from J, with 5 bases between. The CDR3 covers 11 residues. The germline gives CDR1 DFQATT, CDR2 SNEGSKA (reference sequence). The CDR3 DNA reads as TGCAGTGCTAGAGTGATAAATGAGCAGTTCTTC. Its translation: CSARVINEQFF.

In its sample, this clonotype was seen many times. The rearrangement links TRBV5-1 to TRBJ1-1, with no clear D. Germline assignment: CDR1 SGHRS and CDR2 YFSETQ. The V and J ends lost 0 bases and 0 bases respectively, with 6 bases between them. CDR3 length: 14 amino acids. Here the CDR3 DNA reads TGCGCCAGCAGCTTGGGACTGATGAACACTGAAGCTTTCTTT. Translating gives CASSLGLMNTEAFF.

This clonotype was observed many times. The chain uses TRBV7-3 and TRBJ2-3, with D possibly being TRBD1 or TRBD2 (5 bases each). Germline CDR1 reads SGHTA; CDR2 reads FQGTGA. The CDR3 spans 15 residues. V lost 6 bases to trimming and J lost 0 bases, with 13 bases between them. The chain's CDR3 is CASRAGTLSTDTQYF. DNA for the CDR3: TGTGCCAGCAGGGCCGGGACGTTGAGCACAGATACGCAGTATTTT.

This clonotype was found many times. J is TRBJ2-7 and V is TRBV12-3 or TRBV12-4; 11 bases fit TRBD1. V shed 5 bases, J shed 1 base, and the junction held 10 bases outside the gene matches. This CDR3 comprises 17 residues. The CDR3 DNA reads TGTGCCAGCAGTCCCAAAAAGGACAGGGGGCTATCCTACGAGCAGTACTTC. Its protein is CASSPKKDRGLSYEQYF.

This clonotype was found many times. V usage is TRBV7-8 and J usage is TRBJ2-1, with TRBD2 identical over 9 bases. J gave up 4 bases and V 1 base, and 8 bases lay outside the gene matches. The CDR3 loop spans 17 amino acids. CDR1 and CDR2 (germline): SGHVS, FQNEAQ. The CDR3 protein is CASSLELWTSDYNEQFF. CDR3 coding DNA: TGTGCCAGCAGCTTAGAACTGTGGACTAGCGATTACAATGAGCAGTTCTTC.

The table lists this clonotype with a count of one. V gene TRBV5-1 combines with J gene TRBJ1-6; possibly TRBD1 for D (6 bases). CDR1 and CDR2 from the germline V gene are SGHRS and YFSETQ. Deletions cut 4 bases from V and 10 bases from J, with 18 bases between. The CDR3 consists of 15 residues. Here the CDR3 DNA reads TGCGCCAGCAGCGCCGAAGGGGGTTTTTGGTCACCCCTCCACTTT. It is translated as CASSAEGGFWSPLHF.

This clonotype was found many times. CDR3 DNA sequence: TGCAGTGCTACCCGGGGGGGGGCGAACACCGGGGAGCTGTTTTTT. As protein: CSATRGGANTGELFF. The V and J genes are TRBV20-1 and TRBJ2-2; 8 bases match TRBD2. J gave up 0 bases and V 4 bases, and 4 bases lay outside the gene matches. Germline CDR1 DFQATT, CDR2 SNEGSKA (reference sequence). This CDR3 has 15 residues.

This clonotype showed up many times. The CDR3 sequence is CASSQGDRDGNTIYF. The DNA for the CDR3 is TGCGCCAGCAGCCAAGGGGACAGGGATGGAAACACCATATATTTT. The gene calls are TRBV4-1 and TRBJ1-3, with 9 bases matching TRBD1. From germline, CDR1 is MGHRA and CDR2 YSYEKL. J lost 3 bases, V lost 1 base, and 1 base had no gene match. This CDR3 is built from 15 residues.